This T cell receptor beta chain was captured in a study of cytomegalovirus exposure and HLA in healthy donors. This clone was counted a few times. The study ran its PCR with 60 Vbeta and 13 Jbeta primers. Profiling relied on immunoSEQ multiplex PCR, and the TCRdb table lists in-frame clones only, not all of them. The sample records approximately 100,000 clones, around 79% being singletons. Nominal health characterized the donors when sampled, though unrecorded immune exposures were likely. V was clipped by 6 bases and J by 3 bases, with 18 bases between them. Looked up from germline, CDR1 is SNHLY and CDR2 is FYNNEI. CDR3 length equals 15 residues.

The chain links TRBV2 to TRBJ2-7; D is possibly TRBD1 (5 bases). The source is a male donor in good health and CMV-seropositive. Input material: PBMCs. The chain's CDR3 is CASSVDRKDYYEQYF. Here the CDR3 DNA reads TGTGCCAGCAGCGTAGACAGAAAGGATTACTACGAGCAGTACTTC.